This entry lists 26 T cell receptor beta chains sequenced from one sample in a study of post-analysis software for immune sequencing data. Study findings and constraints: In patients, four to six TRBV segments were more frequent than in controls, with TRBV5-6, TRBV5-1 and TRBV20-1 among them.

For these TCRs, the target antigens are not known. Prepared TCR beta cDNA libraries contained unique molecular identifiers. TCRdb redid the calling of the PCR reads with MiXCR, one entry per CDR3 protein. The sample lists approximately 660,000 distinct CDR3 sequences, 55% to 60% occurring once. Input material: blood. All receptors derive from a girl aged 2 to 9 with multiple sclerosis.

The J gene is TRBJ1-2, the V gene TRBV6-5; 11 nucleotides agree with TRBD1. V was pared by 1 base and J by 7 bases, with 8 bases of the junction left unmatched. Germline V gene sequence: CDR1 MNHEY, CDR2 SVGAGI. This CDR3 spans 16 amino acids. CDR3 sequence: CASSYFKGQGVGGYTF. As DNA, the CDR3 is TGTGCCAGCAGTTACTTTAAGGGACAGGGGGTCGGTGGCTACACCTTC.

The chain is built from TRBV15 and TRBJ2-3; 7 bases match TRBD1. CDR1 and CDR2 (germline): LNHNV, YYDKDF (reference sequence). The junction had 18 bases not matched to a gene; V was cut back by 4 bases and J by 2 bases. CDR3 length: 19 residues. This CDR3 is CATSTDFFPGTDNTDTQYF. The DNA of the CDR3 is TGTGCCACCAGCACCGATTTTTTCCCCGGGACAGACAACACAGATACGCAGTATTTT. Filled out from reference TRBV15 and TRBJ2-3, the complete variable domain reads DAMVIQNPRYQVTQFGKPVTLSCSQTLNHNVMYWYQQKSSQAPKLLFHYYDKDFNNEADTPDNFQSRRPNTSFCFLDIRSPGLGDTAMYLCATSTDFFPGTDNTDTQYFGPGTRLTVL.

This clonotype was seen a few times. J is TRBJ2-2 and V is TRBV10-2; tentatively, D is TRBD2 (6 bases). CDR1 is WSHSY, CDR2 SAAADI, per germline. The CDR3 extends over 14 amino acids. V dropped 6 bases and J dropped 1 base, with 9 bases sitting between them. CDR3 sequence (DNA): TGCGCCAGCAGGTTGGGGGGGAACACCGGGGAGCTGTTTTTT. Its protein is CASRLGGNTGELFF.

Points on this clonotype: One junction end does not reproduce the germline sequence, and a read error may be involved. This rearrangement joins TRBV19 to TRBJ1-5; 8 nucleotides match TRBD1. From germline, CDR1 is LNHDA and CDR2 SQIVND (reference sequence). The CDR3 length is 13 residues. The CDR3 DNA sequence: TGTGCCGGTAGCCTCAGGGGGCATCAGCCCCAGCATTTT. This codes for CAGSLRGHQPQHF.

The chain employs TRBV15 and TRBJ1-2, with 10 nucleotides matching TRBD1. Trimming cost V 3 bases and J 1 base; bases outside gene matches: 2. Germline V gives CDR1 LNHNV, CDR2 YYDKDF (reference sequence). This CDR3 is 15 amino acids long. For the CDR3, the DNA is TGTGCCACCAGCAGTGGGACAGGGGTTAACTATGGCTACACCTTC. It encodes CATSSGTGVNYGYTF.

This chain links TRBV29-1 with TRBJ2-1, with D possibly TRBD2 on 5 matching bases. The CDR3 is 15 amino acids. Germline V gene sequence: CDR1 SQVTM, CDR2 ANQGSEA. V shed 4 bases and J shed 3 bases, with 16 bases lying between them. CDR3 protein: CSVGRSGMIYNEQFF. The DNA of the CDR3 is TGCAGCGTTGGAAGGAGCGGAATGATCTACAATGAGCAGTTCTTC.

The chain employs TRBV27 and TRBJ2-4; weak D call: TRBD1 (5 bases). The assigned J gene may be wrong: the sequence end matches TRBJ2-7 better. CDR1 is MNHEY, CDR2 SMNVEV, per germline (reference sequence). This CDR3 region has 14 residues. The CDR3 loop reads CASSASAGPYEQYF. CDR3 in DNA: TGTGCCAGCAGTGCTTCGGCAGGGCCCTACGAGCAGTACTTC.

This clonotype was recorded only once. The rearrangement links TRBV3-1 to TRBJ2-3; 7 nucleotides align to TRBD2. The CDR3 is 15 residues long. Germline CDR1 and CDR2: LGHDT and YNNKEL (reference sequence). Trimming cost V 7 bases and J 5 bases; bases outside gene matches: 12. CDR3 loop: CASTRGGSIGDTQYF. The CDR3 bases are TGTGCCAGCACCCGAGGCGGGAGCATCGGAGATACGCAGTATTTT.

This clonotype was observed a handful of times. V usage is TRBV30 and J usage is TRBJ2-1, with D tentatively TRBD2 (6 bases). Germline V CDR1 and CDR2: GTSNPN, SVGIG (reference sequence). The CDR3 extends over 10 amino acids. V lost 5 bases and J 10 bases, leaving 9 bases between the germline ends. The CDR3 coding sequence is TGTGCCTGGGGACTAATCGAGCAGTTCTTC. It is translated as CAWGLIEQFF.

The rearrangement uses TRBV18 and TRBJ2-3; TRBD2 agrees at 11 bases. Germline assignment: CDR1 KGHSH and CDR2 LQKENI. J lost 1 base, V lost 3 bases, and 3 bases had no gene match. The CDR3 runs 16 residues. This CDR3 is CASSPGLAEGTDTQYF. CDR3 in DNA: TGTGCCAGCTCACCGGGACTAGCGGAGGGCACAGATACGCAGTATTTT.

Comment on this clonotype: The junction does not match germline at one end; this may be a read error. This CDR3 is CASSVSQGARNEKRFF. The CDR3 DNA reads as TGTGCCAGCAGTGTCTCACAGGGGGCGCGGAATGAAAAACGGTTTTTT. This chain connects TRBV12-3 or TRBV12-4 to TRBJ1-4; 9 nucleotides align to TRBD1. This CDR3 comprises 16 residues.

This clonotype has only one observation. The chain has TRBV5-5 and TRBJ1-5; possibly TRBD1 for D (5 bases). In germline, CDR1 is SGHKS, CDR2 YYEKEE (reference sequence). The ends were cut back, 0 bases at V and 4 bases at J, with 11 bases in the middle. CDR3 length: 15 amino acids. The CDR3 is CASSLEGRINQPQHF. The CDR3 DNA reads as TGTGCCAGCAGCTTGGAGGGGCGCATAAATCAGCCCCAGCATTTT.

The rearrangement links TRBV27 to TRBJ2-4; no firm D call. This CDR3 comprises 13 residues. In germline, CDR1 is MNHEY, CDR2 SMNVEV (reference sequence). V shed 8 bases and J shed 0 bases, with 8 bases lying between them. CDR3 coding DNA: TGTGCCAGCGCGGTGGTAGCCAAAAACATTCAGTACTTC. Residues: CASAVVAKNIQYF.

The chain carries TRBV29-1 and TRBJ1-1; 8 bases align to TRBD1. In germline, CDR1 is SQVTM, CDR2 ANQGSEA. Trimming removed 4 bases from V and 11 bases from J; junction bases left unmatched: 3. CDR3 length: 10 residues. The CDR3: CSVAQGGAFF. CDR3 in DNA: TGCAGCGTTGCACAGGGGGGGGCTTTCTTT. Based on the CDR3 plus reference TRBV29-1 and TRBJ1-1, the full variable domain is SAVISQKPSRDICQRGTSLTIQCQVDSQVTMMFWYRQQPGQSLTLIATANQGSEATYESGFVIDKFPISRPNLTFSTLTVSNMSPEDSSIYLCSVAQGGAFFGQGTRLTVV.

V and J are TRBV12-3 or TRBV12-4 and TRBJ2-7; tentative D call: TRBD2 (6 bases). The germline V and J ends were trimmed by 2 bases and 2 bases, with 13 bases remaining between them. The CDR3 loop spans 15 amino acids. The CDR3 protein is CASSLFGGLPYEQYF. The CDR3 DNA sequence: TGTGCCAGCAGTTTATTCGGGGGTCTACCCTACGAGCAGTACTTC.

V and J are TRBV11-1 and TRBJ2-3; no clear D gene. V was cut by 5 bases and J by 4 bases, with 19 bases left in between. The germline V gene encodes CDR1 SGHAT and CDR2 FQDESV (reference sequence). The CDR3 is made up of 16 amino acids. As DNA, the CDR3 is TGTGCCAGCAGCGCCACCGGCAGCAAGAAGGCAGATACGCAGTATTTT. This encodes CASSATGSKKADTQYF.

This clonotype was seen a few times. This chain uses TRBV6-6 with TRBJ2-3; 8 nucleotides line up with TRBD2. Germline V lookup: CDR1 MNHNY, CDR2 SVGAGI (reference sequence). The CDR3 has 15 amino acids. Trimming removed 6 bases from V and 0 bases from J; junction bases left unmatched: 5. CDR3 nucleotides: TGTGCCAGCAGACCGAGCGGGGGTAGCACAGATACGCAGTATTTT. Protein product: CASRPSGGSTDTQYF.

The rearrangement uses TRBV2 and TRBJ2-5; 7 positions agree with TRBD1. In germline, CDR1 is SNHLY, CDR2 FYNNEI. V dropped 6 bases and J dropped 5; count of bases not matched to a gene: 6. The CDR3 is made up of 13 amino acids. The CDR3 sequence is CASRSTGPETQYF. The CDR3 DNA is TGTGCCAGCAGGTCGACAGGGCCGGAGACCCAGTACTTC.

Worth noting for this clonotype: Mismatch with germline at one junction end may stem from a read error. This chain uses TRBV20-1 with TRBJ2-5, with D possibly being TRBD2 (5 bases). This CDR3 spans 13 amino acids. Germline CDR1 and CDR2: DFQATT and SNEGSKA (reference sequence). CDR3 residues: CSATTTVQEAQYF. For the CDR3, the DNA is TGCAGTGCGACGACTACGGTCCAAGAGGCCCAGTACTTC.

The chain has TRBV29-1 and TRBJ2-1; either TRBD1 or TRBD2 may fit D (5 bases each). The germline V gene has CDR1 SQVTM and CDR2 ANQGSEA. V lost 0 bases and J 13 bases, leaving 13 bases between the germline ends. This CDR3 is built from 12 residues. The CDR3 loop is CSVEELSGRQFF. The CDR3 nucleotides read TGCAGCGTTGAAGAGTTGTCGGGACGTCAGTTCTTC.

The genes are TRBV15 and TRBJ1-2; TRBD1 aligns across 7 bases. V was pared by 5 bases and J by 1 base, with 13 bases of the junction left unmatched. The CDR3 length is 17 residues. CDR1 LNHNV and CDR2 YYDKDF come from the germline V gene (reference sequence). The CDR3 bases are TGTGCCACCAGCGGGTTCTTCCGGGACAGAAGTAACTATGGCTACACCTTC. Translating it yields CATSGFFRDRSNYGYTF.

V and J are TRBV20-1 and TRBJ1-1; 7 bases match TRBD1. Germline CDR1 DFQATT, CDR2 SNEGSKA (reference sequence). This CDR3 has 12 residues. With 5 bases clipped from V and 3 bases from J, the junction kept 3 bases outside the gene matches. The DNA of the CDR3 is TGCAGTGCTGGGACAGTTTACACTGAAGCTTTCTTT. Translated: CSAGTVYTEAFF.

The rearrangement uses TRBV5-1 and TRBJ1-1; D gene unclear. The CDR3 length is 13 residues. The ends were cut back, 5 bases at V and 1 base at J, with 9 bases in the middle. In germline, CDR1 is SGHRS, CDR2 YFSETQ. The CDR3 DNA sequence: TGCGCCAGCAGAGAAAGTAGGAACACTGAAGCTTTCTTT. This translates into CASRESRNTEAFF. The variable domain in full, completed from reference TRBV5-1 and TRBJ1-1, reads KAGVTQTPRYLIKTRGQQVTLSCSPISGHRSVSWYQQTPGQGLQFLFEYFSETQRNKGNFPGRFSGRQFSNSRSEMNVSTLELGDSALYLCASRESRNTEAFFGQGTRLTVV.

The rearrangement links TRBV20-1 to TRBJ2-1; the match to TRBD2 covers 12 bases. V lost 5 bases, J lost 9 bases, and 14 bases stayed unmatched. The V gene's germline CDR1 is DFQATT and CDR2 SNEGSKA (reference sequence). The CDR3 extends over 16 amino acids. The CDR3 here is CSALTSGLAGGSEQFF. CDR3 nucleotides: TGCAGTGCTCTTACCTCCGGGCTAGCGGGAGGGTCTGAGCAGTTCTTC.

The rearrangement joins TRBV20-1 to TRBJ1-2, with 9 bases that match TRBD1. Germline V lookup: CDR1 DFQATT, CDR2 SNEGSKA (reference sequence). The CDR3 is 12 amino acids. Trimming at V came to 4 bases and at J to 7 bases, leaving 4 bases not matched to a gene. The CDR3 loop reads CSAIDRGFGYTF. CDR3 bases: TGCAGTGCTATCGACAGGGGGTTTGGCTACACCTTC.

V gene TRBV5-1 combines with J gene TRBJ2-4; 8 bases agree with TRBD2. The DNA end is a closer match to TRBJ2-7, so the J assignment may be wrong. The CDR3 consists of 15 residues. Looked up from germline, CDR1 is SGHRS and CDR2 is YFSETQ. DNA for the CDR3: TGCGCCAGCAGCTTGACTAGCGGCTATACCTACGAGCAGTACTTC. Protein: CASSLTSGYTYEQYF.